This T cell receptor beta chain was sequenced for a study of Ad26.COV2.S vaccination and SARS-CoV-2 variants. Clones were sequenced by immunoSEQ multiplex PCR, and TCRdb holds only the in-frame ones, with some missing. The repertoire consists of about 400,000 clones, with roughly 90% occurring once and the leading ten covering over 1.5%. Treatment described: 19 received Ad26.COV2.S at low or high dose, single or two shots; five or six received placebo; per-sample allocation not given. Sampling occurred on day 63 after the first vaccine or placebo injection. Germline CDR1 reads MNHEY; CDR2 reads SVGAGI. V lost 6 bases, J lost 8 bases, and 13 bases lay in between. This CDR3 contains 12 residues.

The sequence derives from a person between 18 and 65 years old who received the Ad26.COV2.S COVID-19 vaccine or a placebo. Sequences were derived from peripheral blood, sampled in a trial of Ad26.COV2.S vaccine versus placebo. The chain is built from TRBV6-5 and TRBJ1-2, with D maybe TRBD1 (5 bases). The CDR3 loop reads CASSTGTRGYTF. CDR3 nucleotide sequence: TGTGCCAGCAGCACTGGGACGCGGGGCTACACCTTC.